These T cell receptor beta chains were read from a single sample in a study of blood T cell repertoires in COVID-19. The method was immunoSEQ multiplex PCR; TCRdb's version includes in-frame clones alone and lacks a portion of them. The table has roughly 180,000 clones, around four fifths seen once. The material sequenced was PBMCs or T cells enriched from blood (not recorded which). The receptors here all came from a woman aged 45 to 65 who had recovered from COVID-19. CDR3s include the opening cysteine and the closing phenylalanine or tryptophan. D genes are given only for firm matches. Some rows mark clone size as missing; the rest say once, few, many or name a class of expanded clone.

clone size: -; J gene: TRBJ1-1; D gene: -; V gene: TRBV18; CDR3 DNA: TGTGCCAGTGCCGCGAATCCAGGGAACACTGAAGCTTTCTTT; CDR3 protein: CASAANPGNTEAFF
clone size: -; J gene: TRBJ2-3; D gene: TRBD2; V gene: TRBV5-1; CDR3 DNA: TGCGCCAGCACCAAGACTAGCGGTTCTCCCACAGATACGCAGTATTTT; CDR3 protein: CASTKTSGSPTDTQYF
clone size: -; J gene: TRBJ2-3; D gene: -; V gene: TRBV7-2; CDR3 DNA: TGTGCCAGCAGCTTCCTGGGCCCTCAGGGGCAGTATTTT; CDR3 protein: CASSFLGPQGQYF
clone size: once; J gene: TRBJ2-1; D gene: TRBD1; V gene: TRBV11-2; CDR3 DNA: TGTGCCAGCAGCAACGACAGGGGACGGGAGCAGTTCTTC; CDR3 protein: CASSNDRGREQFF
clone size: once; J gene: TRBJ1-2; D gene: TRBD1; V gene: TRBV5-1; CDR3 DNA: TGCGCCAGCAGCTTGTCGGGACAGGTCTACTATGGCTACACCTTC; CDR3 protein: CASSLSGQVYYGYTF
clone size: -; J gene: TRBJ2-4; D gene: -; V gene: TRBV7-9; CDR3 DNA: TGTGCCAGCAGCCGAACCGAGACAGTAAACATTCAGTACTTC; CDR3 protein: CASSRTETVNIQYF
clone size: -; J gene: TRBJ1-2; D gene: -; V gene: TRBV5-1; CDR3 DNA: TGCGCCAGCAGCCTCGACGGGGAAGGGTATGGCTACACCTTC; CDR3 protein: CASSLDGEGYGYTF
clone size: -; J gene: TRBJ2-3; D gene: -; V gene: TRBV27; CDR3 DNA: TGTGCCAGCAGTTTAACGACAGGCCTCCCTAATACGCAGTATTTT; CDR3 protein: CASSLTTGLPNTQYF
clone size: -; J gene: TRBJ2-6; D gene: -; V gene: TRBV11-2; CDR3 DNA: TGTGCCAGCAGCTTAGGGGCAGATACCCGCTCTGGGGCCAACGTCCTGACTTTC; CDR3 protein: CASSLGADTRSGANVLTF
clone size: -; J gene: TRBJ1-2; D gene: TRBD1; V gene: TRBV10-1; CDR3 DNA: TGCGCCAGCAGGGGACAGGGTGGCTATGGCTACACCTTC; CDR3 protein: CASRGQGGYGYTF
clone size: few; J gene: TRBJ1-5; D gene: TRBD1; V gene: TRBV25-1; CDR3 DNA: TGTGCCAGCAGTGAATCGGGTTCAGGGGGCGGGCAGCCCCAGCATTTT; CDR3 protein: CASSESGSGGGQPQHF
clone size: -; J gene: TRBJ1-5; D gene: -; V gene: TRBV28; CDR3 DNA: TGTGCCAGCACCAAAATAAGTACAGGGAAGAGCAATCAGCCCCAGCATTTT; CDR3 protein: CASTKISTGKSNQPQHF
clone size: -; J gene: TRBJ1-6; D gene: -; V gene: TRBV18; CDR3 DNA: TGTGCCAGCCGAAAGGAGGGAGCCGGGCCCCTCCACTTT; CDR3 protein: CASRKEGAGPLHF
clone size: few; J gene: TRBJ2-1; D gene: TRBD1; V gene: TRBV6-5; CDR3 DNA: TGTGCCAGCAGTTACGACAGGGGGTACTACAATGAGCAGTTCTTC; CDR3 protein: CASSYDRGYYNEQFF
clone size: -; J gene: TRBJ1-3; D gene: -; V gene: TRBV7-2; CDR3 DNA: TGTGCCAGCAGCTTAACTGCCTCTGGAAACACCATATATTTT; CDR3 protein: CASSLTASGNTIYF
clone size: -; J gene: TRBJ1-1; D gene: -; V gene: TRBV7-9; CDR3 DNA: TGTGCCAGCAGGCCTACTGTCGAGAACACTGAAGCTTTCTTT; CDR3 protein: CASRPTVENTEAFF
clone size: -; J gene: TRBJ1-3; D gene: -; V gene: TRBV3-1/TRBV3-2; CDR3 DNA: TGTGCCAGCAGCCAGCCGGAGCGGGTTGGAAACACCATATATTTT; CDR3 protein: CASSQPERVGNTIYF
clone size: once; J gene: TRBJ2-2; D gene: -; V gene: TRBV7-2; CDR3 DNA: TGTGCCAGCAGCTTAGAAATCGGCAGGGCGGCCGGGGAGCTGTTTTTT; CDR3 protein: CASSLEIGRAAGELFF
clone size: once; J gene: TRBJ1-1; D gene: -; V gene: TRBV11-3; CDR3 DNA: TGTGCCAGTGGGGGCTACGGAGCTTTCTTT; CDR3 protein: CASGGYGAFF
clone size: -; J gene: TRBJ1-1; D gene: -; V gene: TRBV30; CDR3 DNA: TGTGCCTGGAGTGTGTCCGGGGGACTTGAAGCTTTCTTT; CDR3 protein: CAWSVSGGLEAFF
clone size: -; J gene: TRBJ1-2; D gene: -; V gene: TRBV10-3; CDR3 DNA: TGTGCCATCGCGGGCGTTTTAGCTGGCTACACCTTC; CDR3 protein: CAIAGVLAGYTF
clone size: -; J gene: TRBJ2-1; D gene: -; V gene: TRBV9; CDR3 DNA: TGTGCCAGCAGCGTAGGCTCCCAGGGAGGAGAGCAGTTCTTC; CDR3 protein: CASSVGSQGGEQFF